This T cell receptor beta chain was retrieved from a study of blood T cells in healthy people across ages. A second PCR, run for 7 to 11 cycles, used a sample-barcoded 5' primer plus a J-beta primer mix. Each cDNA was tagged by a template-switch adaptor containing 12 random nucleotides. TCRdb analysed the 5' RACE reads with MiXCR anew, one entry per CDR3 protein. This sample has 650,000 to 950,000 distinct CDR3 sequences; about 42% occur once, and the top ten carry around 21%. The authors isolated at least 6 million PBMCs per sample. V dropped 6 bases and J dropped 0 bases, with 9 bases sitting between them. The germline V gene has CDR1 LGHDT and CDR2 YNNKEL (reference sequence). The CDR3 is 15 residues long.

This TCR was recovered from a man aged 60-69 years in good health. What was sequenced was blood. The chain employs TRBV3-1 and TRBJ2-6; D call uncertain. In DNA form, the CDR3 reads TGTGCCAGCAGTACAGTCTCCTCTGGGGCCAACGTCCTGACTTTC. It encodes CASSTVSSGANVLTF.